Below, 24 T cell receptor beta chains from the same sample are listed, as sequenced in a study of T cells in localized non-small cell lung cancer (dated by TCRdb to about 2020). The library was prepared using the immunoSEQ multiplex PCR assay. Not all clones reach the TCRdb copy of this immuneACCESS table, which keeps in-frame sequences only. Checked studies attribute under half of the gap to unresolved V genes and leave the rest unexplained. For this sample there are about 24,000 clones; 70% to 90% appear just once. Approximately 9.4% of the sample is held by the ten biggest clonotypes. The sequencing here drew on peripheral blood mononuclear cells, taken before any cancer treatment. The origin of the receptors is a woman aged 35-75 years with stage III lung adenocarcinoma.

The CDR3 DNA follows: TGTGCCAGCAGTGAAGCGGACAGAAATCAGCCCCAGCATTTT. It codes for CASSEADRNQPQHF. V usage is TRBV2 and J usage is TRBJ1-5, with D possibly matching TRBD1 (6 bases). V dropped 0 bases and J dropped 4 bases, with 7 bases sitting between them. The length of the CDR3 is 14 residues. The V gene's germline CDR1 is SNHLY and CDR2 FYNNEI.

The chain combines TRBV4-1 with TRBJ2-1, with 8 bases that match TRBD1. The germline CDR1 and CDR2 sequences are MGHRA and YSYEKL. CDR3 length equals 14 residues. Trimming took 6 bases from V and 2 from J; bases not matched to a gene: 3. CDR3 coding DNA: TGCGCCAGCAGTTCACAGGGGGCCTACAATGAGCAGTTCTTC. It translates to CASSSQGAYNEQFF.

The chain links TRBV19 to TRBJ1-1; D not certain. The CDR3 spans 14 residues. Germline V lookup: CDR1 LNHDA, CDR2 SQIVND (reference sequence). The V and J ends lost 5 bases and 7 bases respectively, with 17 bases between them. The DNA for the CDR3 is TGTGCCAGTAGTCCCCGGGGTCAAATCTTTGAAGCTTTCTTT. Amino acids: CASSPRGQIFEAFF.

This rearrangement joins TRBV19 to TRBJ2-5; D may match TRBD1 or TRBD2 (5 bases each). V was shortened by 6 bases and J by 0 bases, with 8 bases between the two germline ends. Germline V gene lookup returns CDR1 LNHDA and CDR2 SQIVND (reference sequence). CDR3 length equals 13 residues. CDR3 DNA sequence: TGTGCCAGTAGGGGACCGAACCAAGAGACCCAGTACTTC. Amino acids: CASRGPNQETQYF.

The V gene is TRBV2, the J gene TRBJ1-1; maybe TRBD1 (6 bases). Between the trimmed V and J ends, which lost 6 bases and 3 bases, there was a span of 14 bases. The CDR3 length is 14 residues. Per the germline V gene, CDR1 is SNHLY and CDR2 is FYNNEI. CDR3 region: CASRGGQSYTEAFF. The CDR3 bases are TGTGCCAGCAGGGGAGGACAGTCTTACACTGAAGCTTTCTTT.

The V call is TRBV9, the J call TRBJ1-5; D perhaps matches TRBD1 (6 bases). Between the trimmed V and J ends, which lost 3 bases and 3 bases, there was a span of 10 bases. The germline V gene encodes CDR1 SGDLS and CDR2 YYNGEE. The CDR3 covers 14 residues. CDR3 amino acids: CASSEEGVNQPQHF. Written as DNA, the CDR3 is TGTGCCAGCAGCGAGGAGGGGGTCAATCAGCCCCAGCATTTT.

V and J are TRBV19 and TRBJ2-6; D possibly corresponds to TRBD2 (6 bases). The CDR3 sequence is 16 residues long. The ends were cut back, 8 bases at V and 0 bases at J, with 14 bases in the middle. CDR1 is LNHDA and CDR2 is SQIVND in the germline V gene (reference sequence). The CDR3 region has the DNA TGTGCCAGTCGAGGGAGGCGACTCTCTGGGGCCAACGTCCTGACTTTC. Translating it yields CASRGRRLSGANVLTF. Full variable domain (outside the CDR3, taken from reference TRBV19 and TRBJ2-6): DGGITQSPKYLFRKEGQNVTLSCEQNLNHDAMYWYRQDPGQGLRLIYYSQIVNDFQKGDIAEGYSVSREKKESFPLTVTSAQKNPTAFYLCASRGRRLSGANVLTFGAGSRLTVL.

The J gene is TRBJ2-1, the V gene TRBV29-1; D remains ambiguous. Trimming took 3 bases from V and 9 from J, leaving 12 bases between them. The CDR3 runs 12 residues. CDR1 and CDR2 (germline): SQVTM, ANQGSEA. The CDR3 DNA is TGCAGCGTTGATAGGGCCGGCAGTGAGCAGTTCTTC. This sequence encodes CSVDRAGSEQFF.

This clone is a singleton in its sample. The rearrangement uses TRBV7-2 and TRBJ1-6, with TRBD1 as a possible D gene (6 bases). CDR3 length: 15 residues. Germline V CDR1 and CDR2: SGHTA, FQGNSA. Trimming removed 1 base from V and 9 bases from J, with 13 bases in between. DNA for the CDR3: TGTGCCAGCAGCTTAGGCCCCAGGGGCGGTTCACCCCTCCACTTT. Its protein product is CASSLGPRGGSPLHF.

The chain employs TRBV19 and TRBJ2-4, with TRBD1 matching over 9 bases. Per the germline V gene, CDR1 is LNHDA and CDR2 is SQIVND (reference sequence). The CDR3 has 12 residues. The V gene end was trimmed by 9 bases and the J gene end by 7 bases; junction bases not matched to a gene: 4. The CDR3 sequence is CASGTGRNIQYF. Written as DNA, the CDR3 is TGTGCCAGCGGGACAGGGAGGAACATTCAGTACTTC.

CDR3 loop: CASSVDPSWGGGGETQYF. The CDR3 bases are TGTGCCAGCAGCGTCGACCCCTCCTGGGGGGGAGGAGGAGAGACCCAGTACTTC. The chain employs TRBV9 and TRBJ2-5; 7 bases match TRBD2. Germline V gene data show CDR1 as SGDLS and CDR2 as YYNGEE. CDR3 length: 18 residues. Unmatched junction bases numbered 17, after V lost 2 bases and J lost 4 bases.

The V call is TRBV5-5, the J call TRBJ2-7, with D possibly TRBD1 on 6 matching bases. The length of the CDR3 is 15 residues. Per the germline V gene, CDR1 is SGHKS and CDR2 is YYEKEE (reference sequence). With 0 bases removed from V and 2 bases from J, the gap between germline ends came to 12 bases. This CDR3 is CASSLAGTNAYEQYF. The CDR3 nucleotides are TGTGCCAGCAGCTTGGCCGGGACAAACGCCTACGAGCAGTACTTC.

The chain is built from TRBV7-9 and TRBJ1-2; TRBD1 might be the D (5 bases). Per germline, CDR1 SEHNR and CDR2 FQNEAQ (reference sequence). V shed 5 bases and J shed 6 bases, with 10 bases lying between them. The CDR3 is 12 residues long. The chain's CDR3 is CASSPWGDGYTF. CDR3 sequence (DNA): TGTGCCAGCAGCCCCTGGGGGGATGGCTACACCTTC.

J is TRBJ2-2 and V is TRBV6-6; weak D call: TRBD1 (5 bases). The CDR3 sequence is 12 residues long. The V end lost 5 bases, the J end lost 5 bases, and 6 bases lay between the germline ends. Per the germline V gene, CDR1 is MNHNY and CDR2 is SVGAGI (reference sequence). CDR3 DNA: TGTGCCAGCAGTCCAGGGACCGGGGAGCTGTTTTTT. It yields the protein CASSPGTGELFF.

The J gene is TRBJ2-1, the V gene TRBV11-2; unclear D gene. In germline, CDR1 is SGHAT, CDR2 FQNNGV. Trimming removed 5 bases from V and 5 bases from J, with 13 bases in between. The length of the CDR3 is 14 residues. The CDR3 DNA follows: TGTGCCAGCAGCCCTGTAAGAGGTAACAATGAGCAGTTCTTC. Translating gives CASSPVRGNNEQFF.

The rearrangement uses TRBV29-1 and TRBJ1-3; D call uncertain. The length of the CDR3 is 12 residues. The V and J ends lost 0 bases and 6 bases respectively, with 6 bases between them. CDR1 and CDR2 from the germline V gene are SQVTM and ANQGSEA. The CDR3 spells CSVEEGSNTIYF. The CDR3, as DNA: TGCAGCGTTGAAGAGGGGTCAAACACCATATATTTT.

This chain uses TRBV7-6 with TRBJ2-7, with 8 bases fitting TRBD2. CDR1 and CDR2 (germline): SGHVS, FNYEAQ. After removal of 1 base from V and 2 bases from J, the junction contained 7 bases not matched to a gene. This CDR3 comprises 16 residues. CDR3 amino acids: CASSLGGREAPYEQYF. The CDR3 coding sequence is TGTGCCAGCAGCTTAGGTGGGCGGGAGGCCCCCTACGAGCAGTACTTC.

The chain has TRBV5-4 and TRBJ2-2, with D maybe TRBD2 (6 bases). CDR1 is SGHNT and CDR2 is YYREEE in the germline V gene (reference sequence). The germline V and J ends were trimmed by 7 bases and 3 bases, with 10 bases remaining between them. This CDR3 is 13 amino acids long. The CDR3 spells CASGREYTGELFF. CDR3 DNA: TGTGCCAGCGGCCGGGAGTACACCGGGGAGCTGTTTTTT.

The chain is built from TRBV4-3 and TRBJ1-2; 10 bases match TRBD1. V was pared by 0 bases and J by 6 bases, with 7 bases of the junction left unmatched. The CDR3 runs to 16 residues. CDR1 LGHNA and CDR2 YSLEER come from the germline V gene. The CDR3 protein is CASSQDLRGTGDGYTF. For the CDR3, the DNA is TGCGCCAGCAGCCAAGATCTCCGGGGGACAGGGGATGGCTACACCTTC.

The chain's CDR3 is CASHGGLNFNEQFF. The DNA of the CDR3 is TGTGCCAGCCATGGGGGATTAAACTTCAATGAGCAGTTCTTC. This chain joins TRBV5-8 and TRBJ2-1; D may match TRBD1 or TRBD2 (5 bases each). Germline V gene data show CDR1 as SGHTS and CDR2 as YDEGEE. The CDR3 is 14 residues long. V gave up 7 bases and J gave up 6 bases, with 17 bases separating them.

This sequence joins TRBV19 and TRBJ1-1, with D perhaps TRBD1 (5 bases). Trimming shortened V by 3 bases and J by 6 bases, and 20 bases separated the two germline ends. CDR1 is LNHDA and CDR2 is SQIVND in the germline V gene (reference sequence). CDR3 length: 16 amino acids. CDR3 DNA: TGTGCCAGTAGTATGGACTGGGGGGGACTTAGTTCTGAAGCTTTCTTT. It translates to CASSMDWGGLSSEAFF.

The genes are TRBV23-1 and TRBJ2-2; D is uncertain. TRBV23-1 is an ORF, and what it does is uncertain. This CDR3 has 10 residues. Deletions cut 1 base from V and 9 bases from J, with 0 bases between. The CDR3 sequence is CASSQWELFF. The CDR3 DNA follows: TGCGCCAGCAGTCAATGGGAGCTGTTTTTT.

The rearrangement uses TRBV6-6 and TRBJ1-5, with D tentatively TRBD1 (5 bases). CDR3 length: 14 residues. The V gene's germline CDR1 is MNHNY and CDR2 SVGAGI (reference sequence). V shed 10 bases and J shed 3 bases, with 16 bases lying between them. CDR3 residues: CATSIDSLNQPQHF. As DNA, the CDR3 is TGTGCCACTTCGATTGACAGCCTCAATCAGCCCCAGCATTTT.

J is TRBJ2-3 and V is TRBV5-1, with 8 positions matching TRBD2. After removal of 4 bases from V and 5 bases from J, the junction contained 9 bases not matched to a gene. Germline loops: CDR1 SGHRS, CDR2 YFSETQ. This CDR3 comprises 15 residues. CDR3 loop: CASSPGGGPRDTQYF. CDR3 nucleotide sequence: TGCGCCAGCAGCCCCGGGGGGGGGCCAAGAGATACGCAGTATTTT.